Presented here are 10 T cell receptor beta chains from one specimen sequenced in a study of shared clonotypes between healthy human individuals. Some clones are missing from TCRdb's copy, which holds only in-frame ones; the method was immunoSEQ multiplex PCR. The sample records over a million clones, about 84% being singletons. Sequencing was done on a sample of memory CD4+ T cells from PBMCs. The subset denotes: CD45RA-negative fraction. The receptors shown here come from a man aged 18-30 years in good health. Some clones in this sample may be carry-over from other donors' samples.

The CDR3 bases are TGTGCCAATCGCTGGGTACTCAGCACAGATACGCAGTATTTT. Its translation: CANRWVLSTDTQYF. This sequence joins TRBV2 and TRBJ2-3; D unclear. Germline CDR1 is SNHLY and CDR2 is FYNNEI. V lost 10 bases, J lost 0 bases, and 14 bases lay in between. The length of the CDR3 is 14 residues.

V usage is TRBV5-1 and J usage is TRBJ2-3; 9 nucleotides match TRBD1. Germline CDR1 is SGHRS and CDR2 is YFSETQ. The CDR3 spans 13 residues. Trimming cost V 7 bases and J 6 bases; bases outside gene matches: 6. Written as DNA, the CDR3 is TGCGCCAGCGCAGACAGGGGGGTGGATACGCAGTATTTT. As protein: CASADRGVDTQYF.

V gene TRBV5-4 combines with J gene TRBJ2-1; 8 positions match TRBD1. After removal of 3 bases from V and 5 bases from J, the junction contained 4 bases not matched to a gene. The CDR3 length is 14 residues. Germline V gene sequence: CDR1 SGHNT, CDR2 YYREEE (reference sequence). CDR3 bases: TGTGCCAGCAGCTCCGGGACAGGCCACAATGAGCAGTTCTTC. Amino acid sequence: CASSSGTGHNEQFF. Looking up the rest from reference TRBV5-4 and TRBJ2-1 gives the full variable domain: ETGVTQSPTHLIKTRGQQVTLRCSSQSGHNTVSWYQQALGQGPQFIFQYYREEENGRGNFPPRFSGLQFPNYSSELNVNALELDDSALYLCASSSGTGHNEQFFGPGTRLTVL.

The table lists this clone with a count of one. This chain connects TRBV28 to TRBJ2-5; 9 positions match TRBD2. The CDR3 runs to 14 residues. V shed 7 bases and J 2 bases; nucleotides not matched to a gene: 5. Per the germline V gene, CDR1 is MDHEN and CDR2 is SYDVKM. Here the CDR3 DNA reads TGTGCCAGCAAGAGGGCGGGAGGGCAAGAGACCCAGTACTTC. Translated, it gives CASKRAGGQETQYF.

The V call is TRBV28, the J call TRBJ2-7; D may match TRBD1 or TRBD2 (5 bases each). The CDR3 spans 13 residues. V was clipped by 3 bases and J by 5 bases, with 11 bases between them. The germline CDR1 and CDR2 sequences are MDHEN and SYDVKM. CDR3 nucleotide sequence: TGTGCCAGCAGTTTGGGGGAGAACCACGAGCAGTACTTC. This encodes CASSLGENHEQYF.

This chain uses TRBV30 with TRBJ1-2, with D perhaps TRBD1 (6 bases). V was trimmed by 7 bases and J by 4 bases, leaving 13 bases between them. This CDR3 region has 12 residues. CDR1 GTSNPN and CDR2 SVGIG come from the germline V gene (reference sequence). In DNA, the CDR3 is TGTGCCTACAGGGCGTCGGCCTATGGCTACACCTTC. Its protein product is CAYRASAYGYTF.

The rearrangement joins TRBV5-1 to TRBJ2-2; D may correspond to TRBD1 or TRBD2 (7 bases each). The germline V and J ends were trimmed by 1 base and 6 bases, with 13 bases remaining between them. Germline V gives CDR1 SGHRS, CDR2 YFSETQ. The CDR3 totals 15 residues. CDR3 loop: CASSLNRGGSGELFF. In nucleotides, the CDR3 is TGCGCCAGCAGCTTGAACAGGGGAGGGTCCGGGGAGCTGTTTTTT.

The chain couples TRBV19 to TRBJ1-5; D possibly corresponds to TRBD1 (6 bases). V was pared by 7 bases and J by 1 base, with 17 bases between. Germline V CDR1 and CDR2: LNHDA, SQIVND (reference sequence). The CDR3 is 16 residues long. CDR3 in amino acids: CASNRGGRGSNQPQHF. Here the CDR3 DNA reads TGTGCCAGTAACCGCGGCGGCAGGGGAAGCAATCAGCCCCAGCATTTT. Variable domain in full (rest from reference TRBV19 and TRBJ1-5): DGGITQSPKYLFRKEGQNVTLSCEQNLNHDAMYWYRQDPGQGLRLIYYSQIVNDFQKGDIAEGYSVSREKKESFPLTVTSAQKNPTAFYLCASNRGGRGSNQPQHFGDGTRLSIL.

The gene calls are TRBV7-3 and TRBJ1-1; D possibly corresponds to TRBD1 (6 bases). The CDR3 totals 16 residues. V was shortened by 2 bases and J by 5 bases, with 18 bases between the two germline ends. The V gene's germline CDR1 is SGHTA and CDR2 FQGTGA. CDR3 sequence: CASSLLPPDSGTEAFF. The CDR3 bases are TGTGCCAGCAGCTTACTCCCTCCGGACAGCGGAACTGAAGCTTTCTTT.

This clone was counted between two and nine times. The chain uses TRBV10-1 and TRBJ1-2; a weak D match, TRBD1 (6 bases). V lost 8 bases and J 4 bases, leaving 23 bases between the germline ends. This CDR3 is built from 16 residues. Germline V lookup: CDR1 WNHNN, CDR2 SYGVQD (reference sequence). CDR3 DNA: TGCGCCAGCGGAAAAGACAGGCTTCTTACTCTCTATGGCTACACCTTC. Translating it yields CASGKDRLLTLYGYTF.